Below, one T cell receptor (beta chain) is given with its context. Its antigen is currently unknown. This may stem from a read error, because a much larger clone lies one nucleotide away. This entry is derived from a study of blood T cells in healthy people across ages. Across the study: About one barcoded TCR beta cDNA was captured per two T cells.

Each sample gave at least 6 million isolated PBMCs. Germline CDR1 is LGHNA and CDR2 is YSLEER. This CDR3 region has 13 residues. Study findings and constraints: Changes in expanded clonotypes were possibly confounded, as the CMV status of donors was unknown.

The second PCR ran about 6 to 11 cycles with a sample-barcoded 5' primer and J-beta primers. Each sample yielded at least 3 million CDR3-containing paired-end reads. TCRdb re-called the 5' RACE reads through MiXCR, storing one row per CDR3 protein. The sample has approximately 800,000 distinct CDR3 sequences, more than 45% seen once. The rearrangement links TRBV4-3 to TRBJ2-5; D ambiguous. The last part of the DNA fits TRBJ2-7 better; the J call may be wrong. Source material: blood. The source is a young man in good health. The CDR3: CASSQAPLREQYF. The CDR3 coding sequence is TGCGCCAGCAGCCAAGCACCGCTCCGCGAGCAGTACTTC.